This is a list of T cell receptor beta chains from one sample in a study of shared clonotypes between healthy human individuals. Only in-frame clones appear in the TCRdb table, and some are missing; sequencing was by immunoSEQ multiplex PCR. This sample has a few million clones, with around 95% found just once. Sequenced material: naive CD4+ T cells sorted from blood. All receptors come from a man in his late teens or twenties in good health. CDR3s include the opening cysteine and the closing phenylalanine or tryptophan. D genes are given only for firm matches. The size of a clone is reported for some rows only, either as once, few or many, or as a class for expanded clones.

size: .
V: TRBV27
J: TRBJ1-4
D: TRBD1
CDR3: CASSLSGTAYEKLFF
DNA: TGTGCCAGCAGTTTATCGGGGACAGCGTATGAAAAACTGTTTTTT

size: .
V: TRBV6-6
J: TRBJ2-3
D: .
CDR3: CASRNRARRVSDTQYF
DNA: TGTGCCAGCAGGAACCGGGCCCGGCGGGTCTCAGATACGCAGTATTTT

size: once
V: TRBV6-6
J: TRBJ1-1
D: TRBD1
CDR3: CASRWTGGINTEAFF
DNA: TGTGCCAGCAGATGGACAGGGGGCATCAACACTGAAGCTTTCTTT

size: .
V: TRBV5-6
J: TRBJ2-3
D: TRBD1
CDR3: CASSLPQGVDTQYF
DNA: TGTGCCAGCAGCTTGCCCCAGGGGGTTGATACGCAGTATTTT

size: once
V: TRBV11-3
J: TRBJ2-1
D: TRBD1
CDR3: CASSLAGRGPYNEQFF
DNA: TGTGCCAGCAGCTTAGCGGGCAGGGGGCCTTACAATGAGCAGTTCTTC

size: .
V: TRBV6-6
J: TRBJ1-2
D: .
CDR3: CASSYVPGGYGYTF
DNA: TGTGCCAGCAGTTACGTTCCGGGAGGGTATGGCTACACCTTC

size: .
V: TRBV7-6
J: TRBJ2-2
D: .
CDR3: CASSFPTTANTGELFF
DNA: TGTGCCAGCAGCTTCCCGACAACCGCGAACACCGGGGAGCTGTTTTTT

size: .
V: TRBV6-4
J: TRBJ1-2
D: .
CDR3: CASREQNYGYTF
DNA: TGTGCCAGCCGCGAACAGAACTATGGCTACACCTTC

size: .
V: TRBV6-6
J: TRBJ2-3
D: TRBD2
CDR3: CASSYGTTPADTQYF
DNA: TGTGCCAGCAGTTACGGGACTACTCCCGCAGATACGCAGTATTTT

size: .
V: TRBV9
J: TRBJ2-3
D: .
CDR3: CASSVGPSVTDTQYF
DNA: TGTGCCAGCAGCGTAGGTCCTAGCGTTACAGATACGCAGTATTTT

size: .
V: TRBV29-1
J: TRBJ1-2
D: TRBD1
CDR3: CSVVTGVNYGYTF
DNA: TGCAGCGTTGTTACAGGGGTTAACTATGGCTACACCTTC

size: .
V: TRBV5-4
J: TRBJ1-1
D: .
CDR3: CASSLGLTGTQNTEAFF
DNA: TGTGCCAGCAGCTTGGGGTTAACCGGGACTCAGAACACTGAAGCTTTCTTT

size: few
V: TRBV18
J: TRBJ1-2
D: TRBD1
CDR3: CASSPTGGDYGYTF
DNA: TGTGCCAGCTCACCGACAGGGGGAGACTATGGCTACACCTTC

size: .
V: TRBV5-1
J: TRBJ2-7
D: TRBD1
CDR3: CASSPRQGSSYEQYF
DNA: TGCGCCAGCAGCCCCCGACAGGGGAGCTCCTACGAGCAGTACTTC

size: .
V: TRBV9
J: TRBJ2-5
D: .
CDR3: CASSARGQETQYF
DNA: TGTGCCAGCAGCGCGAGGGGCCAAGAGACCCAGTACTTC

size: .
V: TRBV4-1
J: TRBJ2-2
D: TRBD2
CDR3: CASSQGRGERVGELFF
DNA: TGCGCCAGCAGCCAAGGACGGGGGGAAAGAGTCGGGGAGCTGTTTTTT

size: .
V: TRBV10-3
J: TRBJ2-2
D: TRBD2
CDR3: CAISESLAGNTGELFF
DNA: TGTGCCATCAGTGAGTCCCTAGCGGGGAACACCGGGGAGCTGTTTTTT

size: .
V: TRBV28
J: TRBJ2-7
D: .
CDR3: CASSFSSLAYEQYF
DNA: TGTGCCAGCAGTTTTTCATCCCTAGCCTACGAGCAGTACTTC

size: .
V: TRBV7-2
J: TRBJ2-7
D: .
CDR3: CASSPGLAAYEQYF
DNA: TGTGCCAGCAGCCCGGGACTGGCGGCCTACGAGCAGTACTTC

size: once
V: TRBV2
J: TRBJ1-2
D: .
CDR3: CASSEEGSYGYTF
DNA: TGTGCCAGCAGTGAAGAAGGGAGCTATGGCTACACCTTC

size: .
V: TRBV6-1
J: TRBJ1-6
D: .
CDR3: CASSELVSSSYNSPLHF
DNA: TGTGCCAGCAGTGAATTAGTGTCGAGCTCCTATAATTCACCCCTCCACTTT

size: .
V: TRBV6-5
J: TRBJ1-1
D: .
CDR3: CASSWRRENTEAFF
DNA: TGTGCCAGCAGTTGGAGACGGGAGAACACTGAAGCTTTCTTT

size: .
V: TRBV7-3
J: TRBJ1-1
D: .
CDR3: CASSFQEGTEAFF
DNA: TGTGCCAGCAGCTTCCAGGAGGGCACTGAAGCTTTCTTT

size: .
V: TRBV10-3
J: TRBJ1-1
D: .
CDR3: CAISEFPGFTEAFF
DNA: TGTGCCATCAGTGAGTTTCCCGGCTTCACTGAAGCTTTCTTT

size: .
V: TRBV5-4
J: TRBJ2-7
D: TRBD1
CDR3: CASSPWTGTYEQYF
DNA: TGTGCCAGCAGCCCTTGGACAGGGACCTACGAGCAGTACTTC

size: .
V: TRBV10-3
J: TRBJ2-7
D: .
CDR3: CAISTGRKTYEQYF
DNA: TGTGCCATCAGTACAGGGCGGAAGACCTACGAGCAGTACTTC

size: .
V: TRBV18
J: TRBJ2-2
D: TRBD2
CDR3: CASSRKAGAGELFF
DNA: TGTGCCAGCTCACGTAAAGCGGGAGCCGGGGAGCTGTTTTTT

size: .
V: TRBV28
J: TRBJ2-2
D: TRBD2
CDR3: CASSFLAGGTGELFF
DNA: TGTGCCAGCAGTTTCCTAGCGGGTGGCACCGGGGAGCTGTTTTTT

size: few
V: TRBV2
J: TRBJ2-7
D: .
CDR3: CASSGSGWDYEQYF
DNA: TGTGCCAGCAGTGGTTCAGGGTGGGACTACGAGCAGTACTTC

size: .
V: TRBV29-1
J: TRBJ2-3
D: TRBD1
CDR3: CSVGEYPGGGTDTQYF
DNA: TGCAGCGTTGGAGAATACCCAGGGGGTGGCACAGATACGCAGTATTTT

size: .
V: TRBV7-9
J: TRBJ1-1
D: .
CDR3: CASSLSRGATNTEAFF
DNA: TGTGCCAGCAGCCTTAGCAGGGGCGCAACGAACACTGAAGCTTTCTTT

size: .
V: TRBV2
J: TRBJ2-5
D: .
CDR3: CASRIDSSLGESQYF
DNA: TGTGCCAGCAGGATCGACAGCTCTCTCGGGGAGAGCCAGTACTTC

size: .
V: TRBV27
J: TRBJ2-1
D: TRBD1
CDR3: CASSREGGSYDEQFF
DNA: TGTGCCAGCAGCCGTGAAGGGGGCTCTTACGATGAGCAGTTCTTC

size: .
V: TRBV7-2
J: TRBJ2-5
D: TRBD2
CDR3: CASGVHWTSGGVYETQYF
DNA: TGTGCCAGCGGAGTCCATTGGACTAGCGGGGGGGTATATGAGACCCAGTACTTC

size: .
V: TRBV6-6
J: TRBJ2-1
D: .
CDR3: CASSYGDLRFF
DNA: TGTGCCAGCAGTTACGGGGACTTGAGGTTCTTC

size: .
V: TRBV6-1
J: TRBJ2-7
D: .
CDR3: CASSTGRRYEQYF
DNA: TGTGCCAGCAGTACAGGGCGCCGCTACGAGCAGTACTTC

size: once
V: TRBV5-1
J: TRBJ1-1
D: .
CDR3: CASGALTNTEAFF
DNA: TGCGCCAGCGGAGCCCTCACGAACACTGAAGCTTTCTTT

size: .
V: TRBV9
J: TRBJ2-1
D: TRBD2
CDR3: CASSVSTSGVSSYNEQFF
DNA: TGTGCCAGCAGCGTAAGTACTAGCGGGGTTAGCTCCTACAATGAGCAGTTCTTC

size: .
V: TRBV20-1
J: TRBJ2-5
D: .
CDR3: CSASHVGTQYF
DNA: TGCAGTGCCAGCCATGTCGGGACCCAGTACTTC

size: .
V: TRBV19
J: TRBJ1-6
D: TRBD1
CDR3: CASTGQAGSYNSPLHF
DNA: TGTGCCAGTACCGGACAGGCCGGCTCCTATAATTCACCCCTCCACTTT

size: once
V: TRBV29-1
J: TRBJ2-7
D: TRBD1
CDR3: CSVVEGAASNVYEQYF
DNA: TGCAGCGTTGTTGAGGGGGCCGCCTCCAACGTCTACGAGCAGTACTTC

size: .
V: TRBV11-2
J: TRBJ1-6
D: .
CDR3: CASSLGTGLRPHF
DNA: TGTGCCAGCAGCTTAGGTACTGGCCTCCGTCCCCACTTT

size: .
V: TRBV19
J: TRBJ2-5
D: TRBD1
CDR3: CASSSGQGAGETQYF
DNA: TGTGCCAGTAGTTCGGGACAGGGGGCTGGGGAGACCCAGTACTTC

size: .
V: TRBV28
J: TRBJ1-2
D: .
CDR3: CASSLGYTRGYTF
DNA: TGTGCCAGCAGTTTGGGGTATACTCGGGGCTACACCTTC

size: .
V: TRBV5-6
J: TRBJ2-7
D: .
CDR3: CASSSLRGSSYEQYF
DNA: TGTGCCAGCAGCTCCCTGAGGGGGAGCTCCTACGAGCAGTACTTC

size: .
V: TRBV18
J: TRBJ2-6
D: TRBD1
CDR3: CASSKTGQAGANVLTF
DNA: TGTGCCAGCTCCAAGACAGGGCAGGCTGGGGCCAACGTCCTGACTTTC

size: .
V: TRBV2
J: TRBJ2-1
D: TRBD2
CDR3: CASSPYGGESSYNEQFF
DNA: TGTGCCAGCAGTCCTTATGGGGGGGAAAGCTCCTACAATGAGCAGTTCTTC

size: .
V: TRBV5-4
J: TRBJ2-2
D: TRBD2
CDR3: CASSPGLAGVGGELFF
DNA: TGTGCCAGCAGTCCGGGACTAGCGGGAGTTGGCGGGGAGCTGTTTTTT